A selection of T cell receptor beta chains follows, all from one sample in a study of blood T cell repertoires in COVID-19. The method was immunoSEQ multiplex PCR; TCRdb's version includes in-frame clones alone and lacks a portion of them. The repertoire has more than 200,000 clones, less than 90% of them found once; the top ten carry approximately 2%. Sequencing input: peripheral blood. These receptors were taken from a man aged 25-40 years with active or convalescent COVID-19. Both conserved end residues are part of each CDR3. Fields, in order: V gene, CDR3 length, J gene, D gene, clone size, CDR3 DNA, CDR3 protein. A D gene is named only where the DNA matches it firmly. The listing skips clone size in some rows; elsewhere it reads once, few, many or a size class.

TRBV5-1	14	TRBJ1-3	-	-	TGCGCCAGCAGCCCTGCGGGGGGTGGAAACACCATATATTTT	CASSPAGGGNTIYF
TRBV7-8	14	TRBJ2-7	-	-	TGTGCCAGCAGCTTCCGGGACGGAGGGCTCGAGCAGTACTTC	CASSFRDGGLEQYF
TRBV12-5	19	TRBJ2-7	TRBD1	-	TGTGCTAGTGGTGGCGATCAAGGGACAGGGAGTTCCGTGCGCCACGAGCAGTACTTC	CASGGDQGTGSSVRHEQYF
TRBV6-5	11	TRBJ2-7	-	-	TGTGCCAGCAGAAGAGGGGGCGAGCAGTACTTC	CASRRGGEQYF
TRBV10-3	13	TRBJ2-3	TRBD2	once	TGTGCCATAGCTAGCGGGGGTACAGATACGCAGTATTTT	CAIASGGTDTQYF
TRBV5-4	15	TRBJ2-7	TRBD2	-	TGTGCCAGCAGCTTGGTATCGCGGGGGACCTACGAGCAGTACTTC	CASSLVSRGTYEQYF
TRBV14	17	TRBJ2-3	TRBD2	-	TGTGCCAGCAGCCCAGGACTAGCGGGGATTTACACAGATACGCAGTATTTT	CASSPGLAGIYTDTQYF
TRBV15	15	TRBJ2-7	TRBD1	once	TGTGCCACCAGCCTCGACAGGGGATTTTCCTACGAGCAGTACTTC	CATSLDRGFSYEQYF
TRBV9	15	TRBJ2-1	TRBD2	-	TGTGCCAGCAGCCCCACACCCGGGGGGGCATATGAGCAGTTCTTC	CASSPTPGGAYEQFF
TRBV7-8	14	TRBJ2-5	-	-	TGTGCCAGCAGCTATACCCTTAGCCGGGAGACCCAGTACTTC	CASSYTLSRETQYF
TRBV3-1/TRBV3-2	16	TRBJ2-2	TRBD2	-	TGTGCCAGCAGTCTCGGGACTAGCGGGGGAGTAGGGGAGCTGTTTTTT	CASSLGTSGGVGELFF
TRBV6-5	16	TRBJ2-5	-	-	TGTGCCAGCAGTTACTCCCCAACTAGCACACAAGAGACCCAGTACTTC	CASSYSPTSTQETQYF
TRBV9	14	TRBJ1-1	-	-	TGTGCCAGCAGCGTACGACAGTCGAACACTGAAGCTTTCTTT	CASSVRQSNTEAFF
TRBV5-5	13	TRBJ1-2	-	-	TGTGCCAGCAGCTTGTTCCAGGACAATGGCTACACCTTC	CASSLFQDNGYTF
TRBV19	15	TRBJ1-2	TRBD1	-	TGTGCCAGTAGTATCGGCGGGACAGGGTCCTATGGCTACACCTTC	CASSIGGTGSYGYTF
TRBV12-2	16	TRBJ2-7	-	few	TGTGCAAGTCACCTCAGACTAGCTTCTTACATATACGAGCAGTACTTC	CASHLRLASYIYEQYF
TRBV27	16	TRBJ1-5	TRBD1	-	TGTGCCAGCAGTTTTGGGGGGGGACAGGATAATCAGCCCCAGCATTTT	CASSFGGGQDNQPQHF
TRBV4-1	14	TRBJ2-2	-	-	TGCGCCAGCAGCCAACTAGGTCTTACCGGGGAGCTGTTTTTT	CASSQLGLTGELFF
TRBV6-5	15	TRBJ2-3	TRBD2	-	TGTGCCAGCAGTTACCAATCGACTAGCGGGGCCCCCTGGTATTTT	CASSYQSTSGAPWYF
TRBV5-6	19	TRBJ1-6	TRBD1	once	TGTGCCAGCACCTCCGCCGGGACAGGGGCCGGTAGGGGGAATTCACCCCTCCACTTT	CASTSAGTGAGRGNSPLHF
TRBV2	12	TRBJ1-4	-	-	TGTGCCAGCTACAGGATGGGTGAAAAACTGTTTTTT	CASYRMGEKLFF
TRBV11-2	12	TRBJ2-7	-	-	TGTGCCAGCAGCTTAGCCAGCTACGAGCAGTACTTC	CASSLASYEQYF
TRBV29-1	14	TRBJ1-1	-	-	TGCAGTACTTCCCAGGGTCAACCCAACACTGAAGCTTTCTTT	CSTSQGQPNTEAFF
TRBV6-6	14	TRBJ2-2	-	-	TGTGCCAGCAGATCAGGGGTTTACACCGGGGAGCTGTTTTTT	CASRSGVYTGELFF
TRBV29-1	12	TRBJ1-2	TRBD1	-	TGCAGCGCCCCACAGGGGGCCTATGGCTACACCTTC	CSAPQGAYGYTF
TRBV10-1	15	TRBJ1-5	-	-	TGCGCCAGCAGGCCGGGAGCCGGCCCCAATCAGCCCCAGCATTTT	CASRPGAGPNQPQHF
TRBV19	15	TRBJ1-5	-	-	TGTGCCAGTAGTATGGCAGGGGACGGAAATCAGCCCCAGCATTTT	CASSMAGDGNQPQHF
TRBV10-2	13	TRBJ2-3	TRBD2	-	TGCGCCAGTAATAGCGGGGGTGCAGATACGCAGTATTTT	CASNSGGADTQYF
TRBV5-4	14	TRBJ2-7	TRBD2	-	TGTGCCAGCAGCTTGAGTTTGGCGGGGGGCGAGCAGTACTTC	CASSLSLAGGEQYF